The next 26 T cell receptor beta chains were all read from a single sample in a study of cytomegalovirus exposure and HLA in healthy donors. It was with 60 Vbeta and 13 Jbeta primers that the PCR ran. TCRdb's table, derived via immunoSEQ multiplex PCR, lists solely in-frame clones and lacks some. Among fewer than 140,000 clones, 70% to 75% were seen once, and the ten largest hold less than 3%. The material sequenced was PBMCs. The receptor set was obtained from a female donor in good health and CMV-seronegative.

The CDR3 nucleotides are TGTGCCAGCAGCTTTACCGGAAAACTGTTTTTT. Amino acids: CASSFTGKLFF. This chain links TRBV5-8 with TRBJ1-4; D is unresolved. The germline gives CDR1 SGHTS, CDR2 YDEGEE. The V and J ends lost 2 bases and 10 bases respectively, with 6 bases between them. CDR3 length: 11 amino acids.

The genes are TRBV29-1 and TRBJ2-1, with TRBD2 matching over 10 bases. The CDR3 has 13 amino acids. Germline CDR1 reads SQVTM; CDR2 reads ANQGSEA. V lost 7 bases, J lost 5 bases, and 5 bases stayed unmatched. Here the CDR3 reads CSGSGRAHNEQFF. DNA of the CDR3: TGCAGCGGAAGCGGGAGGGCCCACAATGAGCAGTTCTTC.

The chain's CDR3 is CASSLTWVGTDTQYF. DNA of the CDR3: TGTGCCAGCAGTTTGACTTGGGTGGGCACAGATACGCAGTATTTT. The rearrangement joins TRBV27 to TRBJ2-3; the D is unclear. CDR1 and CDR2 (germline): MNHEY, SMNVEV (reference sequence). This CDR3 comprises 15 residues. Trimming pared 3 bases from V and 1 base from J, leaving 11 bases between.

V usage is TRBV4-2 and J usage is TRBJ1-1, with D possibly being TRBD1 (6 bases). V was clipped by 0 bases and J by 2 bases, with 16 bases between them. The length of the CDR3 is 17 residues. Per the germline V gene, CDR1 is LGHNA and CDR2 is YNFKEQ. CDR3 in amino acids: CASSQEGPRTANTEAFF. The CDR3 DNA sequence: TGTGCCAGCAGCCAAGAAGGGCCGAGGACAGCTAACACTGAAGCTTTCTTT.

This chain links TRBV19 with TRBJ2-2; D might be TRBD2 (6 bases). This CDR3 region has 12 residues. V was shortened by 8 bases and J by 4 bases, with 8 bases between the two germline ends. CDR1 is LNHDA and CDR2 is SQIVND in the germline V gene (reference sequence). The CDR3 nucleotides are TGTGCCAGTGGGAGGATCACCGGGGAGCTGTTTTTT. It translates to CASGRITGELFF.

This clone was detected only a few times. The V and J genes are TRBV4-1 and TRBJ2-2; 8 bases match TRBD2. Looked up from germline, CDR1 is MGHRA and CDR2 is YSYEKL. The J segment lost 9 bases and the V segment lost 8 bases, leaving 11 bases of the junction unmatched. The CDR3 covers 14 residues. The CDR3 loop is CASAGGGHLRELFF. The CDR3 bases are TGCGCCAGCGCGGGGGGAGGGCACCTCCGGGAGCTGTTTTTT.

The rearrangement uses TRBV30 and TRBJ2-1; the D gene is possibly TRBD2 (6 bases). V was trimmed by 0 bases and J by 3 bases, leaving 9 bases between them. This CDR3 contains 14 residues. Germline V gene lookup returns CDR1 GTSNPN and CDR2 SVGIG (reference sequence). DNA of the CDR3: TGTGCCTGGAGTGTTGGGACTGACTACAATGAGCAGTTCTTC. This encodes CAWSVGTDYNEQFF. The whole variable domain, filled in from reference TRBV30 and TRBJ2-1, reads SQTIHQWPATLVQPVGSPLSLECTVEGTSNPNLYWYRQAAGRGLQLLFYSVGIGQISSEVPQNLSASRPQDRQFILSSKKLLLSDSGFYLCAWSVGTDYNEQFFGPGTRLTVL.

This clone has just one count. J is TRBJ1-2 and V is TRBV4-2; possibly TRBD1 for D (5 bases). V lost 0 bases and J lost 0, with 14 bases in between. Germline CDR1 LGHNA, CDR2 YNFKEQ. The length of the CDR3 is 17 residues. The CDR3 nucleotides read TGTGCCAGCAGCCAAGATCTGGTACAGGTGGCTAACTATGGCTACACCTTC. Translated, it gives CASSQDLVQVANYGYTF.

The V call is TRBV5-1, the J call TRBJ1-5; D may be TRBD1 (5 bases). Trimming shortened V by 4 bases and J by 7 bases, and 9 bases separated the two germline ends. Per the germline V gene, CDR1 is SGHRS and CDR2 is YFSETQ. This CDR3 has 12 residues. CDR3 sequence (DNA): TGCGCCAGCAGCCTGGAGGGGCAGCCCCAGCATTTT. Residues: CASSLEGQPQHF.

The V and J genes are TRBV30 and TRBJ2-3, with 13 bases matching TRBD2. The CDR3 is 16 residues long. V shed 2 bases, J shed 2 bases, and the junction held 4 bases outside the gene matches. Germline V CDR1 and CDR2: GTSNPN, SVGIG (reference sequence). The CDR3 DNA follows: TGTGCCTGGAGTCTGGGACTAGCGGGAAACACAGATACGCAGTATTTT. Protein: CAWSLGLAGNTDTQYF. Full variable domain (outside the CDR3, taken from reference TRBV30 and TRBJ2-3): SQTIHQWPATLVQPVGSPLSLECTVEGTSNPNLYWYRQAAGRGLQLLFYSVGIGQISSEVPQNLSASRPQDRQFILSSKKLLLSDSGFYLCAWSLGLAGNTDTQYFGPGTRLTVL.

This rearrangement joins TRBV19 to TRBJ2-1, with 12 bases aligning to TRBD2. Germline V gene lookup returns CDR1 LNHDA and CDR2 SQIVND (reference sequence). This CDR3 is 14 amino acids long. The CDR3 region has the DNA TGTGCGACTAGCGGGAGCGGGAGGTACAATGAGCAGTTCTTC. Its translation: CATSGSGRYNEQFF.

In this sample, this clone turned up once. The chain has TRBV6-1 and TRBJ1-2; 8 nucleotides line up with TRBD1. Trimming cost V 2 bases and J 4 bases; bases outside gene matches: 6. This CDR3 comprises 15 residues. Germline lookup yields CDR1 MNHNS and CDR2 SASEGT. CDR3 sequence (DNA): TGTGCCAGCAGTGAACTCGGACAGGGAATCTATGGCTACACCTTC. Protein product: CASSELGQGIYGYTF.

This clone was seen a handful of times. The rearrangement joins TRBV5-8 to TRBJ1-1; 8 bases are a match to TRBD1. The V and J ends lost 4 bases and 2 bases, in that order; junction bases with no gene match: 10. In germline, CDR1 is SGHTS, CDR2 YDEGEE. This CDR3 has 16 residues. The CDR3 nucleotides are TGTGCCAGCAGCACGCTAGCCGGACAGGGCAACACTGAAGCTTTCTTT. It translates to CASSTLAGQGNTEAFF.

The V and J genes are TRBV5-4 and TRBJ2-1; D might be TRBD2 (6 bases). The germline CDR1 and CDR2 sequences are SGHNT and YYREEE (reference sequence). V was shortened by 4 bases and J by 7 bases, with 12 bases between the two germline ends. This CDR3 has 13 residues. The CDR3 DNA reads TGTGCCAGCAGCCCCGCAGGAGGGAATGAGCAGTTCTTC. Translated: CASSPAGGNEQFF.

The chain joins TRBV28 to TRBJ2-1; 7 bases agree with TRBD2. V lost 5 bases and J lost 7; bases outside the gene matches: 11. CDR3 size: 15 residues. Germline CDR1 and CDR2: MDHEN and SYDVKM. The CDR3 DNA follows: TGTGCCAGCAGTGGAGCGGGACCCACTGTGAATGAGCAGTTCTTC. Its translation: CASSGAGPTVNEQFF.

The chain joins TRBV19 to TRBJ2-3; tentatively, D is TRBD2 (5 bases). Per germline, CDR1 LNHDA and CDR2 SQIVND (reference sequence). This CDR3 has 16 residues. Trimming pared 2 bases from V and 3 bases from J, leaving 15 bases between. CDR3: CASSIQQISGTDTQYF. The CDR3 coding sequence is TGTGCCAGTAGTATACAACAAATCTCGGGGACAGATACGCAGTATTTT.

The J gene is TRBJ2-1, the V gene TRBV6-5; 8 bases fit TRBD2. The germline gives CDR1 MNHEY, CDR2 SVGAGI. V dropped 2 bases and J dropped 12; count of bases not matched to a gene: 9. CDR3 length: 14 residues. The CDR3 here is CASSYGSTSGGQFF. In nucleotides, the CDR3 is TGTGCCAGCAGTTACGGGTCGACCAGCGGGGGGCAGTTCTTC.

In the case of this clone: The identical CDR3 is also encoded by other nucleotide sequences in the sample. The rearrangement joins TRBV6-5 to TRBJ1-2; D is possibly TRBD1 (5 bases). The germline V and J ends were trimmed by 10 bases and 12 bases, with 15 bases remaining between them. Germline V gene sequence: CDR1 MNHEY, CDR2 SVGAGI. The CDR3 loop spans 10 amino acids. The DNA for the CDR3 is TGTGCCACCAGACAGTTTGGTCACACCTTC. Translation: CATRQFGHTF.

The CDR3 here is CASSLGAWGNQPQHF. CDR3 nucleotides: TGTGCCAGCAGCTTGGGGGCCTGGGGCAATCAGCCCCAGCATTTT. The rearrangement links TRBV5-5 to TRBJ1-5; D is ambiguous. This CDR3 is built from 15 residues. V lost 0 bases and J lost 2, with 9 bases in between. Per germline, CDR1 SGHKS and CDR2 YYEKEE (reference sequence).

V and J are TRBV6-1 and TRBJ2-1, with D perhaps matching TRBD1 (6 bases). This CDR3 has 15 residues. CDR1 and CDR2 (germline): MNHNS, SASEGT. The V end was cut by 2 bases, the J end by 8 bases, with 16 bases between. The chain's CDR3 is CASSEKIAGVDEQFF. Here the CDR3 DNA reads TGTGCCAGCAGTGAAAAAATAGCAGGGGTCGATGAGCAGTTCTTC.

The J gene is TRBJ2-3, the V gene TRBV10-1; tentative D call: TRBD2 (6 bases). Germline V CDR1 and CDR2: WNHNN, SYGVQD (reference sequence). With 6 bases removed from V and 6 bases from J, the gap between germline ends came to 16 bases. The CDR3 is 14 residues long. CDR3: CASSGPGRGDTQYF. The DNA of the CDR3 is TGCGCCAGCAGCGGACCCGGACGGGGGGATACGCAGTATTTT.

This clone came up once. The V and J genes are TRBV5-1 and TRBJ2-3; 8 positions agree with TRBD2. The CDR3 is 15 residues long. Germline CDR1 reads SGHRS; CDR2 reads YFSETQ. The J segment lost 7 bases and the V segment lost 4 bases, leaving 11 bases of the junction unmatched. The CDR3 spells CASSTRLAGVYTQYF. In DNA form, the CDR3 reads TGCGCCAGCAGCACCCGGCTAGCGGGTGTTTATACGCAGTATTTT. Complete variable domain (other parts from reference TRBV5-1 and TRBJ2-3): KAGVTQTPRYLIKTRGQQVTLSCSPISGHRSVSWYQQTPGQGLQFLFEYFSETQRNKGNFPGRFSGRQFSNSRSEMNVSTLELGDSALYLCASSTRLAGVYTQYFGPGTRLTVL.

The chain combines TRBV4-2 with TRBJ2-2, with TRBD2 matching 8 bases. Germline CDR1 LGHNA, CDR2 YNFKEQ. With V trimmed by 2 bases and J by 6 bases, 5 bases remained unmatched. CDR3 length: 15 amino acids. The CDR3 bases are TGTGCCAGCAGCCAACTTCTAGCGGGCGCCGGGGAGCTGTTTTTT. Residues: CASSQLLAGAGELFF.

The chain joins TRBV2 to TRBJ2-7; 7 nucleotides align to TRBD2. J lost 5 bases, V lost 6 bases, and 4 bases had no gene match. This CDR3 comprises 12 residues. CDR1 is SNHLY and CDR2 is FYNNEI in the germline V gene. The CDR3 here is CASSLTSHEQYF. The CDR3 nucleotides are TGTGCCAGCAGCTTGACTAGCCACGAGCAGTACTTC. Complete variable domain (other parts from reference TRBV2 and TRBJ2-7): EPEVTQTPSHQVTQMGQEVILRCVPISNHLYFYWYRQILGQKVEFLVSFYNNEISEKSEIFDDQFSVERPDGSNFTLKIRSTKLEDSAMYFCASSLTSHEQYFGPGTRLTVT.

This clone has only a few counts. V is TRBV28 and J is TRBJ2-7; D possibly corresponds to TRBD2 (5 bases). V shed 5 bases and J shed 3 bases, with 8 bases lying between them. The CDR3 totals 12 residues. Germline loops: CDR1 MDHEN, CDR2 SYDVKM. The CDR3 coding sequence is TGTGCCAGCAGTGGCGGGCTCTACGAGCAGTACTTC. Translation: CASSGGLYEQYF.

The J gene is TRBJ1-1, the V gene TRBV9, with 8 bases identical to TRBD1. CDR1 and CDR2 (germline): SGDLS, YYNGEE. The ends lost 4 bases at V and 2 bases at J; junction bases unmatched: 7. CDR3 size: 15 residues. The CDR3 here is CASSPGQGLNTEAFF. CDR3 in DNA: TGTGCCAGCAGCCCAGGACAGGGATTAAACACTGAAGCTTTCTTT.